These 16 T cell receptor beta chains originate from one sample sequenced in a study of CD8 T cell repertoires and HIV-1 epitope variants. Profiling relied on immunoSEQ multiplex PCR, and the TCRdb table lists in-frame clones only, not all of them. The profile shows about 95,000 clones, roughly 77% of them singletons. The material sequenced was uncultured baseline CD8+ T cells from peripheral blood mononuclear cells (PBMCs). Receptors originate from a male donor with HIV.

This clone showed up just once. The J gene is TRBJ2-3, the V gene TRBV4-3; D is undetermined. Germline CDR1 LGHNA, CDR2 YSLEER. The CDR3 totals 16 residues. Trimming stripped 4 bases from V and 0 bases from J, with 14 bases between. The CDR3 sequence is CASSRDLDPSTDTQYF. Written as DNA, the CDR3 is TGCGCCAGCAGCCGAGATCTTGACCCTAGCACAGATACGCAGTATTTT.

CDR3 region: CASSGRHKDSNTGELFF. The DNA for the CDR3 is TGTGCCAGCAGTGGCCGACACAAAGATTCGAACACCGGGGAGCTGTTTTTT. The chain is built from TRBV25-1 and TRBJ2-2; D is uncertain. Germline CDR1 is MGHDK and CDR2 is SYGVNS. The V and J ends lost 4 bases and 0 bases respectively, with 15 bases between them. The CDR3 contains 17 residues.

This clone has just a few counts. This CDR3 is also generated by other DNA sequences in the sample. CDR3 DNA: TGTGCCAGCAGCTTAGACAGGGGGGATGAGCAGTACTTC. It encodes CASSLDRGDEQYF. V gene TRBV7-9 combines with J gene TRBJ2-7, with 8 bases identical to TRBD1. V gave up 1 base and J gave up 7 bases; unmatched junction bases: 3. Germline V CDR1 and CDR2: SEHNR, FQNEAQ (reference sequence). The CDR3 spans 13 residues.

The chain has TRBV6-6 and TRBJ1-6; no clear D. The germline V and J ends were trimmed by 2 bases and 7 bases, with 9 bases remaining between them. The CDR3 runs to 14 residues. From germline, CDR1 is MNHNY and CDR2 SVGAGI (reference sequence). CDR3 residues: CASSYRERNSPLHF. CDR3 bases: TGTGCCAGCAGTTACAGGGAAAGGAATTCACCCCTCCACTTT.

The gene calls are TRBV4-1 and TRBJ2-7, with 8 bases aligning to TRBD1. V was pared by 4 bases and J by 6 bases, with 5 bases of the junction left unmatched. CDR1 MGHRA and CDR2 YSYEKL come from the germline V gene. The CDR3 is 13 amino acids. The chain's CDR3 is CASSPRTGFEQYF. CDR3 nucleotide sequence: TGCGCCAGCAGCCCGCGGACAGGGTTCGAGCAGTACTTC.

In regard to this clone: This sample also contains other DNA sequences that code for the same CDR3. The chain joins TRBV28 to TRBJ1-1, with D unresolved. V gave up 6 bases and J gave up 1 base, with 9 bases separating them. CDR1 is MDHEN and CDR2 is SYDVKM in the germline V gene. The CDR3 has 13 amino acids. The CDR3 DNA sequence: TGTGCCAGCAGATCGACCGGGAACACTGAAGCTTTCTTT. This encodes CASRSTGNTEAFF.

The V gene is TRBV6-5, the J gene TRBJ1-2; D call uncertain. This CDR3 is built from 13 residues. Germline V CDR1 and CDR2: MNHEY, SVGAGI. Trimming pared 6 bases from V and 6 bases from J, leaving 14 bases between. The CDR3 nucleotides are TGTGCCAGCAGCGACGTCGGGGTTGATGGCTACACCTTC. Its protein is CASSDVGVDGYTF.

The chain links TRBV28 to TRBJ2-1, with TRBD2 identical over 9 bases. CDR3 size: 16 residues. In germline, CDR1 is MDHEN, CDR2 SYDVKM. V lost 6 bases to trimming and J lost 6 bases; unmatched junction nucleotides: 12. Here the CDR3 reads CASRYPREGGSNEQFF. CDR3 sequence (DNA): TGTGCCAGCAGGTATCCGCGGGAGGGCGGGTCCAATGAGCAGTTCTTC.

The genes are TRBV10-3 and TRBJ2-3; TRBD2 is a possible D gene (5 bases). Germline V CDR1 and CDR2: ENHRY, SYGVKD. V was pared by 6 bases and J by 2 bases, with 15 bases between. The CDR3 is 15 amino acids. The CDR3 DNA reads TGTGCCATCAGCGACACGAGGGCCGTCACAGATACGCAGTATTTT. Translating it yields CAISDTRAVTDTQYF.

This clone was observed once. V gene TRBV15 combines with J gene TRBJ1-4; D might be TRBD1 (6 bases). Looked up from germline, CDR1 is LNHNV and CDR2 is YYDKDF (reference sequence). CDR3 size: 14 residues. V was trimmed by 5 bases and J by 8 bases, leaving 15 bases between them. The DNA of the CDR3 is TGTGCCACCAGCTCTCGTCGAGGGGGGGAAAAACTGTTTTTT. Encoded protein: CATSSRRGGEKLFF.

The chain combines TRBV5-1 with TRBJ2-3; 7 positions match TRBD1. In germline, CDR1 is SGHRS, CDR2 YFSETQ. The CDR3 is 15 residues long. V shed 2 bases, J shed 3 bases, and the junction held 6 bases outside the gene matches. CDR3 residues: CASSFPGQSTDTQYF. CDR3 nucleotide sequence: TGCGCCAGCAGCTTTCCGGGACAGTCGACAGATACGCAGTATTTT.

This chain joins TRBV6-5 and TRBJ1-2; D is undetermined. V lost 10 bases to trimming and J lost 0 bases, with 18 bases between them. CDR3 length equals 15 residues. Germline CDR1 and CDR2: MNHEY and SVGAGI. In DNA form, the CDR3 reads TGTGCCACCTCCCCGGACGGTCTAGCTAACTATGGCTACACCTTC. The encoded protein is CATSPDGLANYGYTF.

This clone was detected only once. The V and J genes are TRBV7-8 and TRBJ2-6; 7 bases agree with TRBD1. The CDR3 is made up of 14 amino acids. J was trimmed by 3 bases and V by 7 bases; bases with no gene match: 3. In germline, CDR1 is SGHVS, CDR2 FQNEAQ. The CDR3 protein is CASNDRVGANVLTF. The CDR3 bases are TGTGCCAGCAACGACAGGGTTGGGGCCAACGTCCTGACTTTC.

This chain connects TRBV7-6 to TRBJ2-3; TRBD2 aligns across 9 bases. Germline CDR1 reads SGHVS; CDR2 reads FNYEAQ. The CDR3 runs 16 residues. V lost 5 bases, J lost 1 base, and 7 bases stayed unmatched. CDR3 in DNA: TGTGCCAGCAGCCAGTTTCAGCGGGGGGGCACAGATACGCAGTATTTT. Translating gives CASSQFQRGGTDTQYF.

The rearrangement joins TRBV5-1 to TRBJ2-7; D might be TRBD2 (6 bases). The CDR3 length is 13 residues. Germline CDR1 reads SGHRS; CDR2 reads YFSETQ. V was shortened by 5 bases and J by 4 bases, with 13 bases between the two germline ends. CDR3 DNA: TGCGCCAGCAGTCTACGAGGGAGGTACGAGCAGTACTTC. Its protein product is CASSLRGRYEQYF. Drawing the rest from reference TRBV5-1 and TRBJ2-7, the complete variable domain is KAGVTQTPRYLIKTRGQQVTLSCSPISGHRSVSWYQQTPGQGLQFLFEYFSETQRNKGNFPGRFSGRQFSNSRSEMNVSTLELGDSALYLCASSLRGRYEQYFGPGTRLTVT.

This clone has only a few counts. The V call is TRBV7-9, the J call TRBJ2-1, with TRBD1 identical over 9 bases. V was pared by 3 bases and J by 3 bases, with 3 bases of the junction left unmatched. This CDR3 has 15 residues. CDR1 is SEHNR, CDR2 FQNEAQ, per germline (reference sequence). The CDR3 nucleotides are TGTGCCAGCAGCTTGGGACAGGGTATCTACAATGAGCAGTTCTTC. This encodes CASSLGQGIYNEQFF.